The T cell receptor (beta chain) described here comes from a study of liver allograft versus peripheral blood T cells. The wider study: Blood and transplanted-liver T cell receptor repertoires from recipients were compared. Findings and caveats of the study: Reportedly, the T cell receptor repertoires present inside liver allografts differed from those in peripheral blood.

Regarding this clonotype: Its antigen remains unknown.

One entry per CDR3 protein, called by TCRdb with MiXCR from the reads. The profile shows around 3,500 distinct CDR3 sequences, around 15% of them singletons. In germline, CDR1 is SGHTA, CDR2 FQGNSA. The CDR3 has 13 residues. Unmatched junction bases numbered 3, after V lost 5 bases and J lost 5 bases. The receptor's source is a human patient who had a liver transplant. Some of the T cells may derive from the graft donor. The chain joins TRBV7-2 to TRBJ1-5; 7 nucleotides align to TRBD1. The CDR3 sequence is CASSRDSYQPQHF. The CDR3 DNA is TGTGCCAGCAGCCGGGACAGCTATCAGCCCCAGCATTTT.